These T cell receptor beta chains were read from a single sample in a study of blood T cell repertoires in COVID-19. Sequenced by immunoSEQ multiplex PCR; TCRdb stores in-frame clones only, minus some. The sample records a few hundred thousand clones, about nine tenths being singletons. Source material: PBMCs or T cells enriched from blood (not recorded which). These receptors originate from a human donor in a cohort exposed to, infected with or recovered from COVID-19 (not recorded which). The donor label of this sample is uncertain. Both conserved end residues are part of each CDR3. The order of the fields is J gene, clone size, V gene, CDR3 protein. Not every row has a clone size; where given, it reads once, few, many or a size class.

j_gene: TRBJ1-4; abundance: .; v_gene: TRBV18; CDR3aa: CASSGRRANEKLFF
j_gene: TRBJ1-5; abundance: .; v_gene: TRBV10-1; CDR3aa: CASNSPSLSGQGTQPQHF
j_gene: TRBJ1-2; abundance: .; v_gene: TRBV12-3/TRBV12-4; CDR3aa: CASSLAGDGYTF
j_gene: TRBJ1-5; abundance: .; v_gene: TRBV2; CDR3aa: CASRLRGTGDQPQHF
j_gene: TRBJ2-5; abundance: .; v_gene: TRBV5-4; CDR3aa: CASSPRTVKLETQYF
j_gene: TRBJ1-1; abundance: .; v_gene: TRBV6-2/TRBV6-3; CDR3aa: CASSLGKGGKTEAFF
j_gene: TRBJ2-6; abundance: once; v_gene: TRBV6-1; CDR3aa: CASSEVHRDLSGANVLTF
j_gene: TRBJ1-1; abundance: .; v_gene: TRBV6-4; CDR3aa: CASSDSPEYTEAFF
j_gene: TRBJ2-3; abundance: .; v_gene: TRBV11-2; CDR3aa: CASSSAGGASTDTQYF
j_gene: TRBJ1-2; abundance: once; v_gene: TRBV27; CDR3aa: CASSWGQGAGGYTF
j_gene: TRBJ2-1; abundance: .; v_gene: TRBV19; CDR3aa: CASSTSGGSISYNEQFF
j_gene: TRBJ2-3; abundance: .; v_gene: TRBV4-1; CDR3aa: CASSLITNEDTQYF
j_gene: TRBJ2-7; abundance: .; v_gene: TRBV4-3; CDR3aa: CASSQEYRGEGWSYEQYF
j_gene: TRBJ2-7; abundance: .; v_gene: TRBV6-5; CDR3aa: CASSYSEYPSYEQYF
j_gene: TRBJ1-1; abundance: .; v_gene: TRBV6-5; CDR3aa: CASGPKRIRNTEAFF
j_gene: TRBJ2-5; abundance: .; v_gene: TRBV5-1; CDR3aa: CASSPSRLASKETQYF
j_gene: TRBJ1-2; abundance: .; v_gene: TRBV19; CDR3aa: CAISPSGARGGYGYTF
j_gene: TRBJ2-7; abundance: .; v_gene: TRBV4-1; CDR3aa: CASSQDNLEAYEQYF
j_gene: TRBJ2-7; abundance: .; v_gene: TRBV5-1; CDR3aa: CASRFSTGGSYEQYF
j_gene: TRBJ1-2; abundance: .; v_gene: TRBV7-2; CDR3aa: CASSLGGTGAEYGYTF
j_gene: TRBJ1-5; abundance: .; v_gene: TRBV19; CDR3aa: CASTPSVVWYQPQHF
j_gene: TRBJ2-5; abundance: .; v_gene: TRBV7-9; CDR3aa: CASSVRFRQGLRETQYF
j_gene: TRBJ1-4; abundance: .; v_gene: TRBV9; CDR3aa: CASSPRQGADEKLFF
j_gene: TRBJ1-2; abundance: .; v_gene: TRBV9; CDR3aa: CASSVSGYGYTF
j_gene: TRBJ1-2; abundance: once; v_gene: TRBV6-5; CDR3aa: CASSWGPSGGYTF
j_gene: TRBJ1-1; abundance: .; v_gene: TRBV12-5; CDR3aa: CASGLRIGRQTDEAFF
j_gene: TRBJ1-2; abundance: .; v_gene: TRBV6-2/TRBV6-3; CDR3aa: CASSYRAGAGYTF
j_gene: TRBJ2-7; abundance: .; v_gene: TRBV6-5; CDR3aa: CASMGGSYEQYF
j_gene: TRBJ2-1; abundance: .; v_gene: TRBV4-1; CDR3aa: CASSPRQARGNEQFF
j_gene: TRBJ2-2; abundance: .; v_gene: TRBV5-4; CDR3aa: CASSSGLAGGGTGELFF
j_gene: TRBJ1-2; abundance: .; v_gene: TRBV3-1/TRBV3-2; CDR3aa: CASSPGPGKEGYTF
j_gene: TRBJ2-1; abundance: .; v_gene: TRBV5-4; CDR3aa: CASSLAWSSYNEQFF
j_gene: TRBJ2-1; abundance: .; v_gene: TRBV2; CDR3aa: CASSGGPPRYEQFF
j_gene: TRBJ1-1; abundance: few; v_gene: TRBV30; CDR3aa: CAWSDQANTEAFF